The text below deals with one T cell receptor beta chain. Its cognate antigen is unknown. For every donor, one blood sample of 2.5 ml was drawn. Germline V gene sequence: CDR1 SGHTA, CDR2 FQGNSA. The CDR3 runs to 16 residues. This sample is drawn from a study of monozygotic twins with inflammatory bowel disease. General study findings and limits: Researchers report that IBD patients shared fewer clonotypes with others than healthy twins, especially amid disease activity. IBD patients showed reduced TCRbeta diversity (inverse Simpson) versus healthy co-twins.

It was 3,000 to 3,500 ng of total RNA that each TCR library used. One entry per CDR3 protein, without DNA, is what TCRdb gives after re-calling the 5' RACE reads. The sample shows approximately 110,000 distinct CDR3 sequences, and around 12% sits with its ten largest clones. This sequence originates from a human donor with ulcerative colitis or Crohn's disease, or a healthy co-twin of an affected twin (not recorded which). Sequenced input: blood. This chain links TRBV7-2 with TRBJ2-3; TCRdb's assignment of TRBD2 cannot be checked, as there is no DNA. The CDR3 loop is CASSLVDQRGTDTQYF.